This T cell receptor (beta chain) was obtained from a study of blood T cells in healthy people across ages. All donors came from Russia, were Caucasian and healthy, and spanned ages about 6 to 100. Each sample had at least 6 million PBMCs isolated. The use of a sample-barcoded 5' primer and a J-beta primer mix characterized a second PCR of about 6 to 12 cycles. A single record per CDR3 protein comes from TCRdb applying MiXCR to the 5' RACE reads. The sample has 600,000 to 650,000 distinct CDR3 sequences, around three fifths seen once. The source is a man aged 55 to 70 in good health. Material: blood.

As DNA, the CDR3 is TGTGCCAGCACTGATGGACTAGCGGGGGCCACTGGTGCCCAGTACTTC. Encoded protein: CASTDGLAGATGAQYF. V is TRBV6-1 and J is TRBJ2-7, with TRBD2 matching over 13 bases. Germline V CDR1 and CDR2: MNHNS, SASEGT. This CDR3 comprises 16 residues. With 7 bases clipped from V and 10 bases from J, the junction kept 16 bases outside the gene matches.